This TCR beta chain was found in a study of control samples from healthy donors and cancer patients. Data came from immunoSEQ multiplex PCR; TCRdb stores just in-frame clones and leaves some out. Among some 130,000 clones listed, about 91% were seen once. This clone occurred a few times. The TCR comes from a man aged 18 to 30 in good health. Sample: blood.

The CDR3 coding sequence is TGTGCCAGCAGTGACTCCGGCGGTGAGGGGTCACCCCTCCACTTT. Translation: CASSDSGGEGSPLHF. The rearrangement joins TRBV6-4 to TRBJ1-6; tentatively, D is TRBD1 (5 bases). This CDR3 is 15 amino acids long. Germline V lookup: CDR1 MRHNA, CDR2 SNTAGT. Trimming removed 0 bases from V and 10 bases from J, with 13 bases in between.